The 25 T cell receptor beta chains below all came from one sample that was sequenced in a study of blood T cell repertoires in COVID-19 (dated by TCRdb to the early 2020s). Preparation of the library involved the immunoSEQ multiplex PCR assay. TCRdb carries this immuneACCESS record with in-frame sequences only. Its versions omit some clonotypes, under half of them owing to an unresolved V gene in the studies checked, with the rest unexplained. In all, the sample holds 350,000 or so clones, and around 87% of those were seen once. Together, the top ten hold around 9.3% of the sample. The material sequenced was peripheral blood. The receptors derive from a woman aged 30 to 39 with COVID-19, enrolled during active disease.

The chain couples TRBV4-3 to TRBJ1-6, with a tentative D call TRBD1 (5 bases). CDR3 length: 14 amino acids. Germline V gene sequence: CDR1 LGHNA, CDR2 YSLEER. The ends were cut back, 1 base at V and 7 bases at J, with 8 bases in the middle. The DNA of the CDR3 is TGCGCCAGCAGCCAAGCGCAGGGAAATTCACCCCTCCACTTT. Its translation is CASSQAQGNSPLHF.

J is TRBJ2-3 and V is TRBV6-5, with 7 nucleotides matching TRBD2. The V segment lost 6 bases and the J segment 6 bases; nucleotides outside the gene matches: 12. This CDR3 has 15 residues. The germline V gene has CDR1 MNHEY and CDR2 SVGAGI. CDR3 protein: CASSPLSGMGDTQYF. CDR3 in DNA: TGTGCCAGCAGCCCCCTGAGCGGGATGGGGGATACGCAGTATTTT.

The chain joins TRBV6-4 to TRBJ1-6; weak D call: TRBD1 (6 bases). The V gene's germline CDR1 is MRHNA and CDR2 SNTAGT. CDR3 length equals 15 residues. The V end was cut by 6 bases, the J end by 10 bases, with 19 bases between. The CDR3 nucleotides are TGTGCCAGCAGGGTGGCACAGGGTTCGGGATCACCCCTCCACTTT. It encodes CASRVAQGSGSPLHF.

CDR3 loop: CASSPMGNTIYF. CDR3 bases: TGTGCCAGTAGCCCAATGGGAAACACCATATATTTT. This sequence joins TRBV19 and TRBJ1-3; D ambiguous. The CDR3 sequence is 12 residues long. V was trimmed by 6 bases and J by 4 bases, leaving 7 bases between them. Germline V lookup: CDR1 LNHDA, CDR2 SQIVND (reference sequence).

This chain links TRBV5-4 with TRBJ2-7, with a possible D match to TRBD1 (6 bases). The CDR3 sequence is 14 residues long. V lost 4 bases and J 3 bases, leaving 14 bases between the germline ends. Germline CDR1 and CDR2: SGHNT and YYREEE (reference sequence). The CDR3 DNA reads as TGTGCCAGCAGCCCATCCGGGACAAACTACGAGCAGTACTTC. This gives the protein CASSPSGTNYEQYF. Together with reference TRBV5-4 and TRBJ2-7, the CDR3 gives the full variable domain: ETGVTQSPTHLIKTRGQQVTLRCSSQSGHNTVSWYQQALGQGPQFIFQYYREEENGRGNFPPRFSGLQFPNYSSELNVNALELDDSALYLCASSPSGTNYEQYFGPGTRLTVT.

The J gene is TRBJ2-2, the V gene TRBV2, with 8 bases fitting TRBD2. The J segment lost 6 bases and the V segment lost 5 bases, leaving 11 bases of the junction unmatched. The germline V gene encodes CDR1 SNHLY and CDR2 FYNNEI. The CDR3 is 16 residues long. Written as DNA, the CDR3 is TGTGCCAGCAGTCCCGCACGAGCGGGAGCCCCCGGGGAGCTGTTTTTT. Its translation: CASSPARAGAPGELFF.

The J gene is TRBJ2-5, the V gene TRBV10-3, with D possibly matching TRBD2 (5 bases). In germline, CDR1 is ENHRY, CDR2 SYGVKD. The ends were cut back, 10 bases at V and 4 bases at J, with 10 bases in the middle. This CDR3 has 11 amino acids. CDR3 sequence reads: CATAGGETQYF. The CDR3 DNA follows: TGTGCCACCGCTGGAGGAGAGACCCAGTACTTC.

The chain employs TRBV29-1 and TRBJ2-3, with 9 bases that match TRBD1. This CDR3 is built from 14 residues. Trimming cost V 2 bases and J 2 bases; bases outside gene matches: 2. Germline-derived CDR1 and CDR2 are SQVTM and ANQGSEA. The CDR3 sequence is CSVEWTGDTDTQYF. For the CDR3, the DNA is TGCAGCGTTGAATGGACAGGGGACACAGATACGCAGTATTTT.

V gene TRBV4-3 combines with J gene TRBJ2-2, with a tentative D call TRBD2 (6 bases). This CDR3 region has 16 residues. Germline V gene lookup returns CDR1 LGHNA and CDR2 YSLEER. V was trimmed by 1 base and J by 7 bases, leaving 16 bases between them. For the CDR3, the DNA is TGCGCCAGCAGCCAAGGAGCCGGGACTCGGGGCGGGGAGCTGTTTTTT. Translating gives CASSQGAGTRGGELFF.

V is TRBV2 and J is TRBJ1-1; 9 bases fit TRBD1. After removal of 6 bases from V and 11 bases from J, the junction contained 7 bases not matched to a gene. The germline gives CDR1 SNHLY, CDR2 FYNNEI. The CDR3 totals 12 residues. DNA of the CDR3: TGTGCCAGCAGGCGACAGGGGGAAAACGCTTTCTTT. Residues: CASRRQGENAFF.

The chain recombines TRBV28 with TRBJ1-6; no firm D call. The CDR3 totals 16 residues. Trimming left V 6 bases short and J 10 bases short, with 22 bases between. Germline loops: CDR1 MDHEN, CDR2 SYDVKM. The DNA of the CDR3 is TGTGCCAGCAGCCCCTTCGAGGGCGGGCTAAGGTCACCCCTCCACTTT. This gives the protein CASSPFEGGLRSPLHF.

The chain recombines TRBV28 with TRBJ2-6; no clear D. The ends were cut back, 5 bases at V and 0 bases at J, with 5 bases in the middle. CDR3 size: 14 residues. Germline V gives CDR1 MDHEN, CDR2 SYDVKM. As DNA, the CDR3 is TGTGCCAGCAGTCCCCACTCTGGGGCCAACGTCCTGACTTTC. Translation: CASSPHSGANVLTF. The whole variable domain, remainder taken from reference TRBV28 and TRBJ2-6, is DVKVTQSSRYLVKRTGEKVFLECVQDMDHENMFWYRQDPGLGLRLIYFSYDVKMKEKGDIPEGYSVSREKKERFSLILESASTNQTSMYLCASSPHSGANVLTFGAGSRLTVL.

V usage is TRBV2 and J usage is TRBJ2-3; D gene unclear. V lost 4 bases and J 2 bases, leaving 10 bases between the germline ends. Germline-derived CDR1 and CDR2 are SNHLY and FYNNEI. CDR3 length equals 14 residues. The CDR3 sequence is CASSVLRVTDTQYF. CDR3 in DNA: TGTGCCAGCAGTGTACTACGGGTCACAGATACGCAGTATTTT.

The chain couples TRBV7-2 to TRBJ1-2; D possibly corresponds to TRBD1 (5 bases). Per the germline V gene, CDR1 is SGHTA and CDR2 is FQGNSA. The CDR3 contains 14 residues. V lost 2 bases, J lost 4 bases, and 11 bases lay in between. This CDR3 reads CASSLTGVRYGYTF. The CDR3 nucleotides are TGTGCCAGCAGCTTAACGGGGGTGCGCTATGGCTACACCTTC. The entire variable domain, with the rest obtained from reference TRBV7-2 and TRBJ1-2, is as follows: GAGVSQSPSNKVTEKGKDVELRCDPISGHTALYWYRQSLGQGLEFLIYFQGNSAPDKSGLPSDRFSAERTGGSVSTLTIQRTQQEDSAVYLCASSLTGVRYGYTFGSGTRLTVV.

This chain links TRBV5-8 with TRBJ1-1; the match to TRBD1 covers 7 bases. Per the germline V gene, CDR1 is SGHTS and CDR2 is YDEGEE. The CDR3 is 16 residues long. V gave up 3 bases and J gave up 4 bases; unmatched junction bases: 12. This CDR3 is CASSSRRRGPATEAFF. In DNA form, the CDR3 reads TGTGCCAGCAGCTCCCGGAGGAGGGGGCCCGCCACTGAAGCTTTCTTT.

The chain is built from TRBV6-2 or TRBV6-3 and TRBJ2-1; the match to TRBD2 covers 8 bases. With 4 bases clipped from V and 6 bases from J, the junction kept 14 bases outside the gene matches. The CDR3 contains 17 residues. Germline CDR1 MNHEY, CDR2 SVGEGT. As DNA, the CDR3 is TGTGCCAGCAGTTCCGCCACCACTAGCGGACTATCCAATGAGCAGTTCTTC. Its protein is CASSSATTSGLSNEQFF.

This clone has a single count. The J gene is TRBJ1-1, the V gene TRBV24-1, with 7 nucleotides matching TRBD1. The CDR3 is 15 amino acids. V shed 5 bases, J shed 4 bases, and the junction held 9 bases outside the gene matches. The germline CDR1 and CDR2 sequences are KGHDR and SFDVKD. The CDR3 region is CATSGKTGRITEAFF. In DNA form, the CDR3 reads TGTGCCACCAGTGGGAAGACAGGGCGGATCACTGAAGCTTTCTTT.

V and J are TRBV27 and TRBJ1-5; 8 bases fit TRBD1. CDR1 and CDR2 from the germline V gene are MNHEY and SMNVEV (reference sequence). The CDR3 has 16 amino acids. V shed 4 bases, J shed 2 bases, and the junction held 7 bases outside the gene matches. CDR3 nucleotide sequence: TGTGCCAGCAGTTCACATCAGGGGGCAGGCAATCAGCCCCAGCATTTT. Encoded protein: CASSSHQGAGNQPQHF.

V and J are TRBV10-1 and TRBJ1-1; 7 bases fit TRBD1. Per the germline V gene, CDR1 is WNHNN and CDR2 is SYGVQD (reference sequence). Trimming removed 4 bases from V and 1 base from J; junction bases left unmatched: 9. CDR3 length equals 16 residues. The CDR3 is CASSVDKGAGNTEAFF. The CDR3 DNA reads as TGCGCCAGCAGTGTCGATAAGGGGGCCGGGAACACTGAAGCTTTCTTT.

The rearrangement joins TRBV7-6 to TRBJ2-2; TRBD2 is a possible D gene (6 bases). V lost 5 bases and J lost 5, with 15 bases in between. Germline V gene sequence: CDR1 SGHVS, CDR2 FNYEAQ. CDR3 length: 15 residues. The CDR3 bases are TGTGCCAGCAGCCGACTAGGGAGGAGTACCGGGGAGCTGTTTTTT. This encodes CASSRLGRSTGELFF.

The V and J genes are TRBV28 and TRBJ1-5; 10 bases are a match to TRBD1. After removal of 5 bases from V and 8 bases from J, the junction contained 6 bases not matched to a gene. Germline V gene lookup returns CDR1 MDHEN and CDR2 SYDVKM. This CDR3 has 14 amino acids. In DNA form, the CDR3 reads TGTGCCAGCAGTCCCCGGACAGGGGGGAAGCCCCAGCATTTT. It is translated as CASSPRTGGKPQHF. Variable domain in full (rest from reference TRBV28 and TRBJ1-5): DVKVTQSSRYLVKRTGEKVFLECVQDMDHENMFWYRQDPGLGLRLIYFSYDVKMKEKGDIPEGYSVSREKKERFSLILESASTNQTSMYLCASSPRTGGKPQHFGDGTRLSIL.

CDR3: CASSYGQGFGYTF. The DNA of the CDR3 is TGTGCCAGCAGTTACGGTCAGGGATTTGGCTACACCTTC. This rearrangement joins TRBV6-6 to TRBJ1-2, with a tentative D call TRBD1 (5 bases). V lost 2 bases, J lost 7 bases, and 11 bases lay in between. The V gene's germline CDR1 is MNHNY and CDR2 SVGAGI (reference sequence). The CDR3 has 13 residues.

This chain links TRBV7-9 with TRBJ2-3; 8 bases match TRBD2. After removal of 5 bases from V and 2 bases from J, the junction contained 6 bases not matched to a gene. Per germline, CDR1 SEHNR and CDR2 FQNEAQ (reference sequence). The CDR3 is 15 amino acids. The CDR3 loop is CASSPTSGFTDTQYF. CDR3 in DNA: TGTGCCAGCAGCCCAACTAGCGGTTTCACAGATACGCAGTATTTT. Together with reference TRBV7-9 and TRBJ2-3, the CDR3 gives the full variable domain: DTGVSQNPRHKITKRGQNVTFRCDPISEHNRLYWYRQTLGQGPEFLTYFQNEAQLEKSRLLSDRFSAERPKGSFSTLEIQRTEQGDSAMYLCASSPTSGFTDTQYFGPGTRLTVL.

The V call is TRBV19, the J call TRBJ1-2, with unresolved D. Germline assignment: CDR1 LNHDA and CDR2 SQIVND (reference sequence). Trimming shortened V by 3 bases and J by 5 bases, and 7 bases separated the two germline ends. This CDR3 comprises 12 residues. CDR3 amino acids: CASSIGRYGYTF. The CDR3 DNA reads TGTGCCAGTAGTATTGGGAGGTATGGCTACACCTTC.

The V and J genes are TRBV24-1 and TRBJ2-1, with TRBD1 as a possible D gene (5 bases). CDR1 KGHDR and CDR2 SFDVKD come from the germline V gene. This CDR3 spans 14 amino acids. V was shortened by 1 base and J by 8 bases, with 11 bases between the two germline ends. CDR3: CATSDFAGKDEQFF. CDR3 DNA: TGTGCCACCAGTGATTTCGCAGGGAAAGATGAGCAGTTCTTC.